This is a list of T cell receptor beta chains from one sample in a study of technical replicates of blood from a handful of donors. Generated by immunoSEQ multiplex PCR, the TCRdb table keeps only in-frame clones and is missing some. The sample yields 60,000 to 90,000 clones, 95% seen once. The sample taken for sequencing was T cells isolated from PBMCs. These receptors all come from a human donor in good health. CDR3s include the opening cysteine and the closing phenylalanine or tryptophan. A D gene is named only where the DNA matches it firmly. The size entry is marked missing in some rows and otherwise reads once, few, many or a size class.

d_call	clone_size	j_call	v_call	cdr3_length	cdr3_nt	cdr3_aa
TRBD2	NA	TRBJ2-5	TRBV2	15	TGTGCCAGCAGTGGGACCGGGGGAGGGCAAGAGACCCAGTACTTC	CASSGTGGGQETQYF
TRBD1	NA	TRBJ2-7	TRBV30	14	TGTGCCTGGAGGCTTACGGGACAGGGGGGCGAGCAGTACTTC	CAWRLTGQGGEQYF
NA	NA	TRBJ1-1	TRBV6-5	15	TGTGCCAGCAGTTACTCAAATTCAGAGAACACTGAAGCTTTCTTT	CASSYSNSENTEAFF
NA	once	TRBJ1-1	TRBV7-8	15	TGTGCCAGCAGCAAACTGACGGGGGGGAACACTGAAGCTTTCTTT	CASSKLTGGNTEAFF
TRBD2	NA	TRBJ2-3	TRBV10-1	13	TGCGCCAGCGGAGCGGGGTTCACAGATACGCAGTATTTT	CASGAGFTDTQYF
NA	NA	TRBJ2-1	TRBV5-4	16	TGTGCCAGCAGCTTGCGGGCGGACTCCTCCTACAATGAGCAGTTCTTC	CASSLRADSSYNEQFF
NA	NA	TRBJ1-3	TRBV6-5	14	TGTGCCAGCAGCCTTACAGCTTCTGGAAACACCATATATTTT	CASSLTASGNTIYF
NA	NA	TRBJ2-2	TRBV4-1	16	TGCGCCAGCAGCCAAACCCAAACGGGAAACACCGGGGAGCTGTTTTTT	CASSQTQTGNTGELFF
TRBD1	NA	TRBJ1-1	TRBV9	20	TGTGCCAGCAGCGTTACAACCGGGACAGGGACCAACCCAGTGAACACTGAAGCTTTCTTT	CASSVTTGTGTNPVNTEAFF
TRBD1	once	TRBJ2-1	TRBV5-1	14	TGCGCCAGCAGCTTGGGGCAGGGGGCCGATGAGCAGTTCTTC	CASSLGQGADEQFF
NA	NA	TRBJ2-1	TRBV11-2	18	TGTGCCAGCAGCCAGTTCGCCGTGGCGGACAGACACTACAATGAGCAGTTCTTC	CASSQFAVADRHYNEQFF
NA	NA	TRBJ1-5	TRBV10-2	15	TGCGCCAGCAGTGAGTCGCAGGGACTAGGTCAGCCCCAGCATTTT	CASSESQGLGQPQHF
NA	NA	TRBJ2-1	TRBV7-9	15	TGTGCCAGCAGCTTGTATCGGACTCTTCGCAATGAGCAGTTCTTC	CASSLYRTLRNEQFF
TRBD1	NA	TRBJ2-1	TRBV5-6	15	TGTGCCAGCAGCCCGGGACAGTACTCCTACAATGAGCAGTTCTTC	CASSPGQYSYNEQFF
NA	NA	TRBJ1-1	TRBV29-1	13	TGCAGCGCAGAAGGGGGACAAATCACTGAAGCTTTCTTT	CSAEGGQITEAFF
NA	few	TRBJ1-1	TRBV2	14	TGTGCCAGCAGTGAACATGGGAGGAACACTGAAGCTTTCTTT	CASSEHGRNTEAFF
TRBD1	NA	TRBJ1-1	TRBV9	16	TGTGCCAGCAGCGTAGGGCTAGGGGGCAAGAACACTGAAGCTTTCTTT	CASSVGLGGKNTEAFF
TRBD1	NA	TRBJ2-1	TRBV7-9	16	TGTGCCAGCTCCGGACAGGGGGTTAGTTCCTACAATGAGCAGTTCTTC	CASSGQGVSSYNEQFF